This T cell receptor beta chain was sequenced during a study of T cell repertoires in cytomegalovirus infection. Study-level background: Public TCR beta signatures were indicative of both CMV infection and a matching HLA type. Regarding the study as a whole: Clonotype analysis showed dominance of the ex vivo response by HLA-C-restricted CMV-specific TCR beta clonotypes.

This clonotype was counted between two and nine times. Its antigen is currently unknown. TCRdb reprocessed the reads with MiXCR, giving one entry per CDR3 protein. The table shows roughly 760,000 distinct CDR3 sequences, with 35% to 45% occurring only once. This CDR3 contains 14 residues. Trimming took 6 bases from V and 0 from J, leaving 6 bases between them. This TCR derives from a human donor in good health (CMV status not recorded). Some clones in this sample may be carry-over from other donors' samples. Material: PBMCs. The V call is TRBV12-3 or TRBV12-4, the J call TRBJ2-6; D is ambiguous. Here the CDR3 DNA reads TGTGCCAGCAGGGGGTTCTCTGGGGCCAACGTCCTGACTTTC. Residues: CASRGFSGANVLTF.